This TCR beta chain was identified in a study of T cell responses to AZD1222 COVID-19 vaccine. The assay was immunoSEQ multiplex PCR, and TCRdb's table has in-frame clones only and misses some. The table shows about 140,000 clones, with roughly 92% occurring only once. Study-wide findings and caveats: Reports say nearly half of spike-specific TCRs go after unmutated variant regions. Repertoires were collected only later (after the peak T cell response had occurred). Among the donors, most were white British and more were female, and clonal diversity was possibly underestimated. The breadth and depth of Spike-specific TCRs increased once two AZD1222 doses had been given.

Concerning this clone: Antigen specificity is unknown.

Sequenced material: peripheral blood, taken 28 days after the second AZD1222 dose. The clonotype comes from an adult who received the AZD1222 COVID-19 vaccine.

As DNA, the CDR3 is TGTGCCAGCTCACCCGAAACCTACGAGCAGTACTTC. As protein: CASSPETYEQYF. V and J are TRBV18 and TRBJ2-7, with D uncertain. This CDR3 comprises 12 residues. Germline V gene lookup returns CDR1 KGHSH and CDR2 LQKENI. V shed 3 bases and J shed 2 bases, with 5 bases lying between them.